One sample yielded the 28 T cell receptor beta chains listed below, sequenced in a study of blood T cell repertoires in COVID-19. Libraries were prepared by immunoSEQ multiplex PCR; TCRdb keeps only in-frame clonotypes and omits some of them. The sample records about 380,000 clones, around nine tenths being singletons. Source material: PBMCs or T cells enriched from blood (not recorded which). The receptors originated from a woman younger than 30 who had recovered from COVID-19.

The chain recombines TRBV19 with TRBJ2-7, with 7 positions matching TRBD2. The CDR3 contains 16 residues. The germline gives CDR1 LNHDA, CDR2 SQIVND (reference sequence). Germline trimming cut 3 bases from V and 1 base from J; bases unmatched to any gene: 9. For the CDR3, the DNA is TGTGCCAGTAGTATCCAGTTCGGGGGACTATCCTACGAGCAGTACTTC. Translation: CASSIQFGGLSYEQYF.

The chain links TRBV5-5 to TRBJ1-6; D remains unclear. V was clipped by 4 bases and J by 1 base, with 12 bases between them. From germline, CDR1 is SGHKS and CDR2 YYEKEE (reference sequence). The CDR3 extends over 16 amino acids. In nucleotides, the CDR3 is TGTGCCAGCAGCCTGGAGCCCTGGTCCTATAATTCACCCCTCCACTTT. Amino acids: CASSLEPWSYNSPLHF.

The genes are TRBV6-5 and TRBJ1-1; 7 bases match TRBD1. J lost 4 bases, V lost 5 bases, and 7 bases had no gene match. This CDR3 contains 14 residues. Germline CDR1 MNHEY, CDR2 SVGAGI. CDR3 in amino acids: CASSPTGVPTEAFF. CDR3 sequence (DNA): TGTGCCAGCAGTCCTACAGGGGTCCCCACTGAAGCTTTCTTT.

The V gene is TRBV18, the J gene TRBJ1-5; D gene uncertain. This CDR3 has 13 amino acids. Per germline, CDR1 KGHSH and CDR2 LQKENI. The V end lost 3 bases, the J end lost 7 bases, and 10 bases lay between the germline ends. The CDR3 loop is CASSPAVKQPQHF. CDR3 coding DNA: TGTGCCAGCTCACCGGCAGTAAAGCAGCCCCAGCATTTT.

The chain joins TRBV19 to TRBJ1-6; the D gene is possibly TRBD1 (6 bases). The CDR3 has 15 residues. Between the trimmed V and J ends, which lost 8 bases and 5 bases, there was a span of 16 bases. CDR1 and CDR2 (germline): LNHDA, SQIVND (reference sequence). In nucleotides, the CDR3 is TGTGCCAGTCACAGGGTTGGCAGAGATAATTCACCCCTCCACTTT. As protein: CASHRVGRDNSPLHF. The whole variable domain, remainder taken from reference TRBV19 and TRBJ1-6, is DGGITQSPKYLFRKEGQNVTLSCEQNLNHDAMYWYRQDPGQGLRLIYYSQIVNDFQKGDIAEGYSVSREKKESFPLTVTSAQKNPTAFYLCASHRVGRDNSPLHFGNGTRLTVT.

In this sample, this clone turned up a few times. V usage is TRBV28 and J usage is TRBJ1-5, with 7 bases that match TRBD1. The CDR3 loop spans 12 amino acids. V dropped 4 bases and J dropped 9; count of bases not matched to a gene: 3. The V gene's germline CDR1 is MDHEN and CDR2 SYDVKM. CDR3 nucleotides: TGTGCCAGCAGTTCGACAGGGACGCCCCAGCATTTT. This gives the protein CASSSTGTPQHF.

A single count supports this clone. The CDR3 sequence is CASSGQGTRYSNQPQHF. Written as DNA, the CDR3 is TGTGCCAGCAGTGGACAGGGGACTCGCTATAGCAATCAGCCCCAGCATTTT. This chain uses TRBV6-1 with TRBJ1-5, with 8 positions matching TRBD1. The CDR3 runs to 17 residues. Per the germline V gene, CDR1 is MNHNS and CDR2 is SASEGT. Trimming took 4 bases from V and 0 from J; bases not matched to a gene: 8.

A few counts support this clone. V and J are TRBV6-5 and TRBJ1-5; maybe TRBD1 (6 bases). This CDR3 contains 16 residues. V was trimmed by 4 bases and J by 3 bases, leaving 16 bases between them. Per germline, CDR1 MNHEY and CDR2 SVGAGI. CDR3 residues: CASSSSRTAYNQPQHF. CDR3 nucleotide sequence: TGTGCCAGCAGTTCCAGCCGGACAGCGTACAATCAGCCCCAGCATTTT.

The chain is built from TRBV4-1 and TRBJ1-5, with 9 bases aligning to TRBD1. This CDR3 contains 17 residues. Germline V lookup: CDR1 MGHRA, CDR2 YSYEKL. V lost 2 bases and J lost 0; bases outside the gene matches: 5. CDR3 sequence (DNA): TGCGCCAGCAGCCAATGGGGACAGGGCTATAGCAATCAGCCCCAGCATTTT. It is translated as CASSQWGQGYSNQPQHF.

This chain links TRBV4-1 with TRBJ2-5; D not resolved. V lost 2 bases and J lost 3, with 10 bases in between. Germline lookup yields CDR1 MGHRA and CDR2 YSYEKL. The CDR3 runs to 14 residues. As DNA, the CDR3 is TGCGCCAGCAGCCAATGGAGTTCTAAAGAGACCCAGTACTTC. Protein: CASSQWSSKETQYF.

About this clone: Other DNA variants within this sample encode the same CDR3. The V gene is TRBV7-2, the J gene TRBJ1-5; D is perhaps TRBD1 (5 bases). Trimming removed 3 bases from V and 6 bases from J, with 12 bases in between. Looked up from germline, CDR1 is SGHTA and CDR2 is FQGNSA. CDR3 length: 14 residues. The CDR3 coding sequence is TGTGCCAGCAGCTTTCAGGGATTAGGTCAGCCCCAGCATTTT. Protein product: CASSFQGLGQPQHF.

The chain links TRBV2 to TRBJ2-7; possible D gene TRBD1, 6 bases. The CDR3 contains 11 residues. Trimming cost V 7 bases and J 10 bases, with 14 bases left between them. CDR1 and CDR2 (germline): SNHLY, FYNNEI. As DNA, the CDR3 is TGTGCCAGCACCTGGGACACACCCCAGTACTTC. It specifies CASTWDTPQYF.

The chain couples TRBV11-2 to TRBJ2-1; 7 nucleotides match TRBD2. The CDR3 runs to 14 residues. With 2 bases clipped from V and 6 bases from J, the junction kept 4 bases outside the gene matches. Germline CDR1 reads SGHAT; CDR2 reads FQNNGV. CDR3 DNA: TGTGCCAGCAGCTTAATTTCGGGGGGCAATGAGCAGTTCTTC. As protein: CASSLISGGNEQFF. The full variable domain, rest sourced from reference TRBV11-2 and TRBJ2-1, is EAGVAQSPRYKIIEKRQSVAFWCNPISGHATLYWYQQILGQGPKLLIQFQNNGVVDDSQLPKDRFSAERLKGVDSTLKIQPAKLEDSAVYLCASSLISGGNEQFFGPGTRLTVL.

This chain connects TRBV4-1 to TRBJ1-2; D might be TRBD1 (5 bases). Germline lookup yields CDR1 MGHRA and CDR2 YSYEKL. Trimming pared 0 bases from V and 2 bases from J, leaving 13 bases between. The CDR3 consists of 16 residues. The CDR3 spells CASSQDQSGGNYGYTF. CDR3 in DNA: TGCGCCAGCAGCCAAGATCAGTCGGGGGGGAACTATGGCTACACCTTC.

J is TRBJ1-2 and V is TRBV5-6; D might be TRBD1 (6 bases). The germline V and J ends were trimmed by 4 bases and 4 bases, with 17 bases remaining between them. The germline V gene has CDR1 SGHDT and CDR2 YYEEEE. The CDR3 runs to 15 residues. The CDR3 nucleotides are TGTGCCAGCAGCGCAACAGGGCTCGAAGGCTATGGCTACACCTTC. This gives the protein CASSATGLEGYGYTF.

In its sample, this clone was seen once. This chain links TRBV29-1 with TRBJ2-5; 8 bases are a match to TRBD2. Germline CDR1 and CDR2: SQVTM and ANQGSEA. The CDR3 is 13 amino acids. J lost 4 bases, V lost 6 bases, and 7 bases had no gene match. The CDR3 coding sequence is TGCAGCGTCGGGGGGGCAGGGTTAGAGACCCAGTACTTC. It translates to CSVGGAGLETQYF.

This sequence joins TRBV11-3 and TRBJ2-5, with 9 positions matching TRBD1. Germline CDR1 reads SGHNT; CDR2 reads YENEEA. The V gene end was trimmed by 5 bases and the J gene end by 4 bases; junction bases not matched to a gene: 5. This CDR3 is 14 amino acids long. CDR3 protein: CASSATGGGETQYF. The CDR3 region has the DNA TGTGCCAGCAGCGCAACAGGGGGCGGAGAGACCCAGTACTTC.

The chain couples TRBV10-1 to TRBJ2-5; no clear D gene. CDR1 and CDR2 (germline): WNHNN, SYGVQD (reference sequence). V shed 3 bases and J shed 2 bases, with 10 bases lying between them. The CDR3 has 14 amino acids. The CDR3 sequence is CASSEVQTQETQYF. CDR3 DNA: TGCGCCAGCAGTGAAGTACAGACGCAAGAGACCCAGTACTTC.

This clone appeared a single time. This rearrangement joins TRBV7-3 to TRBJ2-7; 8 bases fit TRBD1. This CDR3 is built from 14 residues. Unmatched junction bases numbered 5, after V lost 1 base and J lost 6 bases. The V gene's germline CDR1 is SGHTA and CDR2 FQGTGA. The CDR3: CASSLKGQVTEQYF. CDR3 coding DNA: TGTGCCAGCAGCTTAAAGGGACAGGTTACCGAGCAGTACTTC.

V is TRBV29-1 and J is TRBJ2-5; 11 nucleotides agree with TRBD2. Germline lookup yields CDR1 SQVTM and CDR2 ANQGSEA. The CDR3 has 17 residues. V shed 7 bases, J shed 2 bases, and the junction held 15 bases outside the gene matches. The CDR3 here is CSGLLAGAPRSQETQYF. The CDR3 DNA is TGCAGCGGACTACTAGCGGGAGCCCCACGCTCTCAAGAGACCCAGTACTTC.

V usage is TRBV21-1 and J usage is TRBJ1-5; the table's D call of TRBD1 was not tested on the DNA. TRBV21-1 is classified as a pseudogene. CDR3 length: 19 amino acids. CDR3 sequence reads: CASSKGTRGQDLGNQPQHF. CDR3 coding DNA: TGTGCCAGCAGCAAAGGTACAAGGGGACAGGACTTGGGCAATCAGCCCCAGCATTTT.

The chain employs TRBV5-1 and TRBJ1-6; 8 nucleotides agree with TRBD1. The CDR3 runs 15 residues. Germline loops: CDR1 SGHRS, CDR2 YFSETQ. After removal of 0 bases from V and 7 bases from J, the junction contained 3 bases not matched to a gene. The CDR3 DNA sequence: TGCGCCAGCAGCTTGGACAGGGGGACAAATTCACCCCTCCACTTT. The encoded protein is CASSLDRGTNSPLHF.

The CDR3 here is CAWGQNQNTEAFF. As DNA, the CDR3 is TGTGCCTGGGGACAGAACCAGAACACTGAAGCTTTCTTT. This chain joins TRBV30 and TRBJ1-1; TRBD1 is a possible D gene (6 bases). The CDR3 contains 13 residues. The V gene lost 5 bases and the J gene lost 1 base, with 11 bases spanning the gap. CDR1 and CDR2 (germline): GTSNPN, SVGIG (reference sequence).

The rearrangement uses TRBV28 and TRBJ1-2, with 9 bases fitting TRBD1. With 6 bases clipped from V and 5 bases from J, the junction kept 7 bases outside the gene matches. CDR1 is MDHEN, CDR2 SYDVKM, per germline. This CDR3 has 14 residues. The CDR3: CASRVPGTGYGYTF. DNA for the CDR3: TGTGCCAGCAGGGTCCCCGGGACAGGGTATGGCTACACCTTC.

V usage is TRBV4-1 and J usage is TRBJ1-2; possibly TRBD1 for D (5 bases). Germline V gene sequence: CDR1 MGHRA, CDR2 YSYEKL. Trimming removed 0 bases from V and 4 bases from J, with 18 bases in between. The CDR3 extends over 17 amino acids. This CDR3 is CASSQEDTLTFAYGYTF. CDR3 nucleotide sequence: TGCGCCAGCAGCCAAGAGGACACTCTTACTTTCGCCTATGGCTACACCTTC.

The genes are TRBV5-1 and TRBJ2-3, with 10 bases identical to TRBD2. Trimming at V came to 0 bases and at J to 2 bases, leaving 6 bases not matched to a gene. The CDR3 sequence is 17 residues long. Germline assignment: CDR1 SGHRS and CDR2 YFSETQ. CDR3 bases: TGCGCCAGCAGCTTGGGTGGACTAGCGGTAAACACAGATACGCAGTATTTT. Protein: CASSLGGLAVNTDTQYF. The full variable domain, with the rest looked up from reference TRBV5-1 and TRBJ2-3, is KAGVTQTPRYLIKTRGQQVTLSCSPISGHRSVSWYQQTPGQGLQFLFEYFSETQRNKGNFPGRFSGRQFSNSRSEMNVSTLELGDSALYLCASSLGGLAVNTDTQYFGPGTRLTVL.

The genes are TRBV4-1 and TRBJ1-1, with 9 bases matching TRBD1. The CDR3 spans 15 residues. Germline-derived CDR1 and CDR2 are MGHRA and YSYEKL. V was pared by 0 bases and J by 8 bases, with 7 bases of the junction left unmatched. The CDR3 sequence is CASSQEPGQGTEAFF. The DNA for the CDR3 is TGCGCCAGCAGCCAAGAACCGGGACAGGGTACCGAAGCTTTCTTT.

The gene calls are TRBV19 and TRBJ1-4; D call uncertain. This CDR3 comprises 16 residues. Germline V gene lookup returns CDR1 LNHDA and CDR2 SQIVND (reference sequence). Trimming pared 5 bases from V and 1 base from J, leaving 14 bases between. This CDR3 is CASSVRIGGTNEKLFF. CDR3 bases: TGTGCCAGTAGTGTACGGATCGGAGGAACTAATGAAAAACTGTTTTTT.